The source of this T cell receptor beta chain is a study of early T cells in non-severe SARS-CoV-2 infection (dated by TCRdb to 2020 to 2023). Regarding the research as a whole: Because TCR sequencing relied on bulk RNA taken from unsorted whole blood, pairing of alpha and beta chains was not possible. What the work shows at the level of the full study, not this receptor alone: VDJdb matching was skewed toward anti-spike CD8 responses, so virus-specific expansions were likely underestimated and private and CD4 specificities were missed.

The CDR3 spans 14 residues, from the cysteine through the phenylalanine. The sequence is cut down to CDR3 DNA, 42 bases in frame from base 1. The germline V gene yields SGHRS for CDR1 and YFSETQ for CDR2. V lost 0 bases and J lost 7 bases; the stretch between them is 10 bases long. Library generation was performed with 5' RACE. Sequenced on a NextSeq 500. In the TCR library protocol, unique molecular identifiers were attached to individual cDNA molecules to correct for PCR bias and sequencing error. Both TCR alpha and beta chains were sequenced, and tight co-correlation was observed between alpha and beta sequence abundances in each sample. On the authors' methods: Decombinator V4 was used to perform V gene, J gene and CDR3 annotation of TCR sequences. TCRs were defined as expanded if a significant change between any two time points was detected under a Poisson model with p below 0.0001. TCR abundances were normalised to the total number of TCRs sequenced in each sample and reported as counts per million. MAIT TCRs were defined by TRAV1-2 paired with TRAJ12, TRAJ20 or TRAJ33, and iNKT TCRs by TRAV10 paired with TRAJ18. A search of VDJdb, accessed on 1 November 2021, was run for TCRs annotated to CMV, EBV and SARS-CoV-2, with TCRs annotated for multiple antigens excluded. TCRdb reanalyzed the raw reads on its own, using fastp at Q25 for trimming and MiXCR for clone calling, and kept in-frame beta chains. Rows are combined by CDR3 protein, so each entry shows the most common genes and DNA. TCRdb assigned the V and J calls; the authors' analysis was not used. The sample profile shows roughly 61,000 distinct CDR3 sequences; less than 15% of them were found once. The leading ten clones occupy roughly 10% of the sample.

This clonotype was found a few times. This clone's antigen is unknown. Base qualities are missing; no much larger clone stands one base away. Set within a cohort of healthcare workers in London, UK, this nested case-control study involved weekly PCR testing of nasopharyngeal swabs along with blood sampling. Between 23 and 31 March 2020, the week of the UK lockdown, healthcare workers were enrolled and then followed up weekly for as long as 16 weeks. The TCR sequence derives from an adult who was a healthcare worker with PCR-confirmed SARS-CoV-2 infection or an uninfected control (not recorded which). The specimen comprised whole blood, sampled at baseline. The chain employs TRBV5-1 and TRBJ1-4; no D segment can be confidently identified. The DNA reads as follows: TGCGCCAGCAGCTTGGGACCCCGGGCTGAAAAACTGTTTTTT. This codes for CASSLGPRAEKLFF.